This TCR beta chain was found in a study of blood T cell repertoires in COVID-19. Study as a whole: COVID-19 samples from acute and convalescent phases originated in the United States, Italy and Spain. Nucleic acid was either cDNA or gDNA, and it came from T cells, B-cell-depleted T cells, or PBMCs.

Authors' methods: Quantification of nucleated cells was approximated via reference gene primer amplification. Only in-frame clones appear in the TCRdb table, and some are missing; sequencing was by immunoSEQ multiplex PCR. V and J calls plus clone size are reproduced from that table; the DNA served to infer D and trimming. The sample records under 450,000 clones, 88% being singletons. Patients in Seattle were enrolled during active infection, then followed longitudinally. Trimming removed 5 bases from V and 7 bases from J; junction bases left unmatched: 6. Germline V gene data show CDR1 as LNHDA and CDR2 as SQIVND (reference sequence). CDR3 length equals 14 residues.

Input material: peripheral blood. The sequence was collected from a woman aged 45 to 65 with COVID-19, enrolled during active disease. The genes are TRBV19 and TRBJ1-2, with 11 positions matching TRBD1. The CDR3 sequence: CASSPGQGARGYTF. DNA for the CDR3: TGTGCCAGTAGTCCCGGACAGGGGGCTCGTGGCTACACCTTC.